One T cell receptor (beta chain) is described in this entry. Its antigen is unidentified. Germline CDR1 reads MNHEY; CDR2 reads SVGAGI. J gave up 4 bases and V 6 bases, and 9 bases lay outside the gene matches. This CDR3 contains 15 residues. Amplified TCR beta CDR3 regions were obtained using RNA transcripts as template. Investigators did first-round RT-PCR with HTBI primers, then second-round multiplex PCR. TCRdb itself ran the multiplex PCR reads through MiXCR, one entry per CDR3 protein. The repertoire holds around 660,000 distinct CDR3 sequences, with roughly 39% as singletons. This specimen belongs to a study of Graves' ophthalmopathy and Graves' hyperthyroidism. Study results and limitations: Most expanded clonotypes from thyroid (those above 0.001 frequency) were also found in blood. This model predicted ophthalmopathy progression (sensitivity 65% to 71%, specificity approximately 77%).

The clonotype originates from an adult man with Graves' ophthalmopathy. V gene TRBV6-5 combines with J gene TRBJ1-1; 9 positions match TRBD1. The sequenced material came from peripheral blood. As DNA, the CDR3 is TGTGCCAGCAGCTACACGGGACAGGGCACCACTGAAGCTTTCTTT. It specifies CASSYTGQGTTEAFF.